These T cell receptor beta chains were read from a single sample in a study of Graves' ophthalmopathy and Graves' hyperthyroidism. One entry per CDR3 protein, called by TCRdb with MiXCR from the multiplex PCR reads. The table has 1 million to 1.3 million distinct CDR3 sequences, approximately 35% seen once. Sequencing input: peripheral blood or thyroid tissue (not recorded which). The receptors were sampled from an adult man with Graves' hyperthyroidism. The CDR3 runs from the conserved cysteine through the conserved F or W. D genes are given only for firm matches. Rows give clone size only sometimes, using once, few, many, or a class for an expanded clone.

>.|TRBV14|TRBJ1-5|many
TGTGCCAGCAGCCAGTGGCGGCAGCCCCAGCATTTT
CASSQWRQPQHF
>TRBD1|TRBV5-6|TRBJ1-5|few
TGTGCCAGCAGCTTGGGCCCCGGACAGGGAAGGGTTACAGGGCAGCCCCAGCATTTT
CASSLGPGQGRVTGQPQHF
>.|TRBV7-2|TRBJ1-2|many
TGTGCCAGCAGCTCGGGGGCGCGGGTTAACTATGGCTACACCTTC
CASSSGARVNYGYTF
>.|TRBV30|TRBJ2-7|.
TGTGCCTGGAGCTGGGCCGCGGGCGGCTCCTACGAGCAGTACTTC
CAWSWAAGGSYEQYF
>.|TRBV4-1|TRBJ2-7|.
TGCGCCAGCAGCCAAGCTGCTTGGCGCGGGTACGAGCAGTACTTC
CASSQAAWRGYEQYF
>.|TRBV12-3/TRBV12-4|TRBJ2-7|few
TGTGCCAGCAGTCCTAAGATCATCTACGAGCAGTACTTC
CASSPKIIYEQYF
>.|TRBV9|TRBJ1-2|.
TGTGCCAGCAGCGCGGCCCGGGGGGGCGATGGCTACACCTTC
CASSAARGGDGYTF
>.|TRBV11-2|TRBJ1-2|.
TGTGCCAGCAGCCCAATCCGGGGCCTTAACTATGGCCACACCTTC
CASSPIRGLNYGHTF
>.|TRBV6-5|TRBJ1-2|.
TGTGCCAGCAGTTACTCCGTGACAGGAATCTATGGCTACACCTTC
CASSYSVTGIYGYTF
>.|TRBV7-9|TRBJ2-7|many
TGTGCCAGCAGCTTACCCCTAGCTGACGAGCAGTACTTC
CASSLPLADEQYF
>.|TRBV19|TRBJ1-6|.
TGTGCCAGTGGCCGGGACAAGAACTCACCCCTCCACTTT
CASGRDKNSPLHF
>.|TRBV5-8|TRBJ1-2|many
TGTGCCAGCAGCCCCCCACCGGTGGGATCGACCTATGGCTACACCTTC
CASSPPPVGSTYGYTF
>TRBD2|TRBV19|TRBJ2-5|.
TGTGCCAGTAGTATAACTCTCCACGGGGGGGCGTTGAAGGAGACCCAGTACTTC
CASSITLHGGALKETQYF
>.|TRBV10-3|TRBJ1-1|.
TGTGCCATAATGACTGGGGGAGTGAACACTGAAGCTTTCTTT
CAIMTGGVNTEAFF
>.|TRBV7-8|TRBJ2-5|many
TGTGCCAGCATTTTGACCGGGACACAAAAAGAGACCCAGTACTTC
CASILTGTQKETQYF
>.|TRBV25-1|TRBJ2-7|many
TGTGCCAGCAGTGATTTCACAGACTACGAGCAGTACTTC
CASSDFTDYEQYF
>.|TRBV10-3|TRBJ2-7|many
TGTGCCATCAGTGAGTCACAGTTATTGTCGTTCGAGCAGTACTTC
CAISESQLLSFEQYF
>TRBD2|TRBV4-3|TRBJ2-7|.
TGCGCCAGCAGCCAATCCTTACTAGCGCGGGACGAGCAGTACTTC
CASSQSLLARDEQYF
>TRBD2|TRBV9|TRBJ2-7|.
TGTGCCAGCAATCCGGGAGGAGGGCGGGACGAGCAGTACTTC
CASNPGGGRDEQYF
>.|TRBV7-9|TRBJ1-1|many
TGTGCCAGCAGCGTAGGCAGGGTTGGCACTGAAGCTTTCTTT
CASSVGRVGTEAFF
>.|TRBV29-1|TRBJ1-2|many
TGCAGCGTTGAAGATTTAGGGGGTAACTATGGCTACACCTTC
CSVEDLGGNYGYTF
>.|TRBV19|TRBJ2-7|many
TGTGCCAGTAGTATGCTTCGGAGCTCCTACGAGCAGTACTTC
CASSMLRSSYEQYF
>.|TRBV10-3|TRBJ2-2|many
TGTGCCATCAGAGGGACACCGAACACCGGGGAGCTGTTTTTT
CAIRGTPNTGELFF
>TRBD1|TRBV2|TRBJ2-2|many
TGTGCCATTAGGGACAGGGCCTACACCGGGGAGCTGTTTTTT
CAIRDRAYTGELFF
>TRBD1|TRBV25-1|TRBJ1-2|.
TGTGCCAGCAGTGAACGGACAGGGGTGACTAACTATGGCTACACCTTC
CASSERTGVTNYGYTF
>TRBD2|TRBV9|TRBJ2-7|few
TGTGCCAGCAGTGTAGCGGGAGGGCACGAGCAGTACTTC
CASSVAGGHEQYF
>TRBD2|TRBV7-2|TRBJ2-2|many
TGTGCCAGCAGCTTAGCGCGTTCTAGCGGGAGGACCGGGGAGCTGTTTTTT
CASSLARSSGRTGELFF
>.|TRBV7-9|TRBJ2-7|many
TGTGCCAGCAGCCGTACAGGGTCCTCTTCCCACGAGCAGTACTTC
CASSRTGSSSHEQYF
>.|TRBV20-1|TRBJ1-5|many
TGCAGTGCTAGGGGGGGGGGCTTGCAGCCCCAGCATTTT
CSARGGGLQPQHF
>TRBD1|TRBV24-1|TRBJ2-2|.
TGTGCCACCCGAGGCCTACAGGGGGCCGGGGAGCTGTTTTTT
CATRGLQGAGELFF
>TRBD1|TRBV12-3/TRBV12-4|TRBJ1-2|many
TGTGCCAGCAGAAACAGGGGGCTCGGGGGCTACACCTTC
CASRNRGLGGYTF
>.|TRBV7-2|TRBJ2-5|many
TGTGCCAGCAGTCTAGCCATCCAAGAGACCCAGTACTTC
CASSLAIQETQYF
>.|TRBV5-5|TRBJ2-5|many
TGTGCCAGCAGCTCGGGGGCGGGGGTCCAAGAGACCCAGTACTTC
CASSSGAGVQETQYF
>.|TRBV2|TRBJ1-3|many
TGTGCCAGCAGTGAAAGGGTGCTCATCTCTGGAAACACCATATATTTT
CASSERVLISGNTIYF
>.|TRBV27|TRBJ1-5|.
TGTGCCAGCAGTTTATCGCCGGTCTGGTGGCCCCAGCATTTT
CASSLSPVWWPQHF
>TRBD1|TRBV12-3/TRBV12-4|TRBJ1-5|many
TGTGCCAGCCGAAAGGGGGCTCAAGTGGGTCAGCCCCAGCATTTT
CASRKGAQVGQPQHF
>.|TRBV15|TRBJ1-2|.
TGTGCCACCGGGAGGGTCAGTATATCGTATGGCTACACCTTC
CATGRVSISYGYTF
>.|TRBV7-9|TRBJ2-3|.
TGTGCCAGCAGCTTATATTCAGATACGCAGTATTTT
CASSLYSDTQYF
>.|TRBV9|TRBJ1-5|many
TGTGCCAGCAGCGCGACACCTTCTGATCAGCCCCAGCATTTT
CASSATPSDQPQHF
>.|TRBV7-2|TRBJ2-3|.
TGTGCCAGCAGCCAATCCACAGATACGCAGTATTTT
CASSQSTDTQYF
>TRBD1|TRBV15|TRBJ1-1|.
TGTGCCACCAGCAGAGATGACACGGGACAGCGGAACACTGAAGCTTTCTTT
CATSRDDTGQRNTEAFF
>.|TRBV6-5|TRBJ2-7|.
TGTGCCAACATGGCTGTCCCCTACGAGCAGTACTTC
CANMAVPYEQYF
>.|TRBV2|TRBJ1-5|.
TGTGCCAGCAGTGAATCTCAGAGGGAACCTCTAGGGGATAGCAATCAGCCCCAGCATTTT
CASSESQREPLGDSNQPQHF
>.|TRBV11-2|TRBJ2-7|few
TGTGCCAGCAGCTTAGAGTGGGGAGAGGTCTCTCTGGAGGGGCTCTACGAGCAGTACTTC
CASSLEWGEVSLEGLYEQYF
>.|TRBV28|TRBJ2-6|few
TGTGCCAGCCGCGAAACAGGCGGTGGGGCCAACGTCCTGACTTTC
CASRETGGGANVLTF
>.|TRBV7-9|TRBJ1-1|once
TGTGCCAGCAGCCCCCGATTTGGGATTTTGAACACTGAAACTTTCTTT
CASSPRFGILNTETFF
>.|TRBV29-1|TRBJ2-7|many
TGCAGCGTTGATAAAGGGGTGGAGCAGTACTTC
CSVDKGVEQYF
>.|TRBV20-1|TRBJ1-4|many
TGCAGTGCTGGGAGGCTCGAAAAACTGTTTTTT
CSAGRLEKLFF
>TRBD2|TRBV19|TRBJ2-2|.
TGTGCCAGTAGTCCCCGTTCTAGCGGGGTAATCGGGGAGCTGTTTTTT
CASSPRSSGVIGELFF